Reported below is one T cell receptor beta chain. Its target is not known. Sequencing used immunoSEQ multiplex PCR; TCRdb keeps in-frame clones, though not all of them. The sample consists of approximately 120,000 clones, around 87% of them appearing once. The sample comes from a study of T cell responses to AZD1222 COVID-19 vaccine. As for the study in general: Recipients boosted at about 4 weeks or about 12 weeks are pooled.

Study-level results: Spike was spanned by vaccine-associated CD4 TCRs, with dominance at 160-218 and 743-854.

This CDR3 is 14 amino acids long. Germline V gene data show CDR1 as SGHDT and CDR2 as YYEEEE. The V segment lost 2 bases and the J segment 6 bases; nucleotides outside the gene matches: 5. The sample in question was peripheral blood, obtained on day 0 of AZD1222 vaccination. This sequence was found in an adult in good health. The genes are TRBV5-6 and TRBJ2-1; TRBD2 agrees at 7 bases. CDR3 loop: CASSFRERGNEQFF. CDR3 DNA sequence: TGTGCCAGCAGCTTTCGGGAGCGGGGCAATGAGCAGTTCTTC.